One and the same sample provided the 24 T cell receptor beta chains below, sequenced in a study of STAT5B mutations in CD4+ large granular lymphocyte leukemia. Profiling relied on immunoSEQ multiplex PCR, and the TCRdb table lists in-frame clones only, not all of them. The data contain under 50,000 clones, about 80% of them singletons. Material for sequencing was CD4+ T cells from blood buffy coats. All receptors derive from a human donor in good health.

V is TRBV20-1 and J is TRBJ2-5; possible D gene TRBD1, 5 bases. Trimming pared 6 bases from V and 5 bases from J, leaving 10 bases between. Germline V gene data show CDR1 as DFQATT and CDR2 as SNEGSKA (reference sequence). The CDR3 is 11 residues long. The CDR3, as DNA: TGCAGTGCCATCAGGGCTGAGACCCAGTACTTC. Translating gives CSAIRAETQYF.

The chain recombines TRBV5-1 with TRBJ2-3; 7 bases fit TRBD2. V was pared by 2 bases and J by 1 base, with 1 base of the junction left unmatched. This CDR3 comprises 14 residues. Germline CDR1 SGHRS, CDR2 YFSETQ. The CDR3 here is CASSFAGGTDTQYF. Here the CDR3 DNA reads TGCGCCAGCAGCTTTGCGGGGGGCACAGATACGCAGTATTTT.

Only one count was recorded for this clone. The chain is built from TRBV2 and TRBJ2-3, with TRBD2 matching 9 bases. V lost 2 bases and J lost 6; bases outside the gene matches: 9. There are 16 residues in the CDR3. Germline V gene data show CDR1 as SNHLY and CDR2 as FYNNEI. DNA for the CDR3: TGTGCCAGCAGTGAACTCCTTGCGGGAGGGCCGGATACGCAGTATTTT. Translated, it gives CASSELLAGGPDTQYF. The variable domain in full, completed from reference TRBV2 and TRBJ2-3, reads EPEVTQTPSHQVTQMGQEVILRCVPISNHLYFYWYRQILGQKVEFLVSFYNNEISEKSEIFDDQFSVERPDGSNFTLKIRSTKLEDSAMYFCASSELLAGGPDTQYFGPGTRLTVL.

The chain links TRBV11-3 to TRBJ2-1, with 7 bases identical to TRBD1. CDR1 and CDR2 (germline): SGHNT, YENEEA. There are 16 residues in the CDR3. With V trimmed by 8 bases and J by 0 bases, 10 bases remained unmatched. The CDR3 DNA reads TGTGCCAGCGTAGGGGGCCGGGCATTCTCCTACAATGAGCAGTTCTTC. It yields the protein CASVGGRAFSYNEQFF.

J is TRBJ1-1 and V is TRBV6-5, with D perhaps matching TRBD1 (5 bases). Trimming pared 2 bases from V and 11 bases from J, leaving 18 bases between. From germline, CDR1 is MNHEY and CDR2 SVGAGI. The CDR3 is 14 residues long. Here the CDR3 reads CASSYAPGRMGAFF. The CDR3 DNA is TGTGCCAGCAGTTACGCTCCAGGGAGAATGGGGGCTTTCTTT.

V usage is TRBV11-2 and J usage is TRBJ2-3; a weak D match, TRBD1 (6 bases). V dropped 3 bases and J dropped 2 bases, with 12 bases sitting between them. The germline gives CDR1 SGHAT, CDR2 FQNNGV. CDR3 length: 15 amino acids. The CDR3: CASSLGAGPTDTQYF. CDR3 DNA: TGTGCCAGCAGCTTGGGGGCAGGACCCACAGATACGCAGTATTTT.

V gene TRBV19 combines with J gene TRBJ2-6, with D unclear. This CDR3 region has 15 residues. Germline values: CDR1 LNHDA, CDR2 SQIVND (reference sequence). V was trimmed by 5 bases and J by 2 bases, leaving 10 bases between them. CDR3 in amino acids: CASSPRGAGANVLTF. The CDR3 DNA sequence: TGTGCCAGTAGTCCCCGCGGTGCTGGGGCCAACGTCCTGACTTTC.

The J gene is TRBJ1-6, the V gene TRBV28; D gene ambiguous. In germline, CDR1 is MDHEN, CDR2 SYDVKM. Between the trimmed V and J ends, which lost 2 bases and 8 bases, there was a span of 19 bases. The CDR3 loop spans 17 amino acids. This chain's CDR3 is CASSLGVTSSADSPLHF. The CDR3 DNA follows: TGTGCCAGCAGTTTAGGGGTCACGTCCTCCGCTGATTCACCCCTCCACTTT.

This rearrangement joins TRBV5-1 to TRBJ2-5; 12 bases line up with TRBD2. Germline loops: CDR1 SGHRS, CDR2 YFSETQ. After removal of 0 bases from V and 5 bases from J, the junction contained 8 bases not matched to a gene. CDR3 length: 17 residues. The CDR3 DNA follows: TGCGCCAGCAGCTTGGCCCCTAGCGGGGGGGCTAGGGAGACCCAGTACTTC. Amino acid sequence: CASSLAPSGGARETQYF.

The V and J genes are TRBV4-1 and TRBJ1-6, with 10 bases that match TRBD1. Germline V gene data show CDR1 as MGHRA and CDR2 as YSYEKL. J gave up 7 bases and V 3 bases, and 3 bases lay outside the gene matches. The CDR3 is 15 amino acids. CDR3 sequence reads: CASSHPGQGNSPLHF. Here the CDR3 DNA reads TGCGCCAGCAGCCACCCGGGACAGGGGAATTCACCCCTCCACTTT.

In this sample, this clone turned up a few times. The rearrangement links TRBV4-1 to TRBJ2-7, with D perhaps TRBD1 (6 bases). Trimming took off 3 bases at V and 3 bases at J, with 9 bases between the two ends. The germline CDR1 and CDR2 sequences are MGHRA and YSYEKL. The CDR3 length is 13 residues. CDR3 region: CASSQARGYEQYF. CDR3 DNA: TGCGCCAGCAGCCAGGCCAGGGGCTACGAGCAGTACTTC.

The rearrangement joins TRBV29-1 to TRBJ2-7, with 8 bases lining up with TRBD1. Germline loops: CDR1 SQVTM, CDR2 ANQGSEA. Germline trimming cut 6 bases from V and 0 bases from J; bases unmatched to any gene: 4. The CDR3 is made up of 13 amino acids. The CDR3 protein is CSVRQGFSYEQYF. CDR3 DNA sequence: TGCAGCGTCCGACAGGGGTTCTCCTACGAGCAGTACTTC.

The rearrangement links TRBV7-2 to TRBJ2-3, with a possible D match to TRBD1 (5 bases). Germline V gene sequence: CDR1 SGHTA, CDR2 FQGNSA. The CDR3 is made up of 19 amino acids. V lost 3 bases to trimming and J lost 4 bases, with 26 bases between them. The CDR3 loop reads CASSLRHVSAQGEADTQYF. DNA of the CDR3: TGTGCCAGCAGCTTGAGGCATGTTTCTGCCCAGGGCGAAGCAGATACGCAGTATTTT.

The V gene is TRBV6-1, the J gene TRBJ2-7; 8 bases map to TRBD2. The CDR3 is 12 amino acids. V dropped 8 bases and J dropped 1; count of bases not matched to a gene: 1. From germline, CDR1 is MNHNS and CDR2 SASEGT. In DNA form, the CDR3 reads TGTGCCAGCGGGACTAGTTCCTACGAGCAGTACTTC. This encodes CASGTSSYEQYF.

The chain is built from TRBV5-8 and TRBJ1-2; 7 positions agree with TRBD1. Germline loops: CDR1 SGHTS, CDR2 YDEGEE. The CDR3 consists of 15 residues. Trimming removed 1 base from V and 8 bases from J; junction bases left unmatched: 11. In nucleotides, the CDR3 is TGTGCCAGCAGCTTGAGGGGGCAGCCTTGGAGGGGCTACACCTTC. The encoded protein is CASSLRGQPWRGYTF.

With regard to this clone: One end of the junction varies from germline; a read error may be responsible. Other DNA sequences within the sample encode an identical CDR3. V gene TRBV30 combines with J gene TRBJ1-2; D uncertain. CDR1 and CDR2 from the germline V gene are GTSNPN and SVGIG (reference sequence). CDR3 length equals 12 residues. The CDR3 bases are TGTGCCTGTGGAACTTCTAACTATGGTTACACCTTC. The encoded protein is CACGTSNYGYTF.

This chain connects TRBV5-6 to TRBJ2-2, with 8 bases fitting TRBD2. Germline V gene sequence: CDR1 SGHDT, CDR2 YYEEEE. There are 15 residues in the CDR3. J was trimmed by 7 bases and V by 1 base; bases with no gene match: 6. The CDR3 DNA reads TGTGCCAGCAGCTTGCGGGGGGGCAAAGGCGGGGAGCTGTTTTTT. Protein: CASSLRGGKGGELFF. The whole variable domain, filled in from reference TRBV5-6 and TRBJ2-2, reads DAGVTQSPTHLIKTRGQQVTLRCSPKSGHDTVSWYQQALGQGPQFIFQYYEEEERQRGNFPDRFSGHQFPNYSSELNVNALLLGDSALYLCASSLRGGKGGELFFGEGSRLTVL.

The V and J genes are TRBV5-1 and TRBJ2-7; D is ambiguous. V shed 0 bases and J shed 3 bases, with 10 bases lying between them. The germline CDR1 and CDR2 sequences are SGHRS and YFSETQ. This CDR3 contains 14 residues. The CDR3 spells CASSLVTEYYEQYF. The CDR3 region has the DNA TGCGCCAGCAGCTTGGTTACGGAATACTACGAGCAGTACTTC.

The CDR3 sequence is CASSFSGTRVYEQYF. CDR3 coding DNA: TGTGCCAGCAGCTTCTCCGGGACTAGAGTCTACGAGCAGTACTTC. The chain combines TRBV5-4 with TRBJ2-7, with 8 bases lining up with TRBD2. The germline V gene has CDR1 SGHNT and CDR2 YYREEE (reference sequence). The CDR3 spans 15 residues. With 2 bases clipped from V and 3 bases from J, the junction kept 7 bases outside the gene matches.

This clone was seen a handful of times. The genes are TRBV29-1 and TRBJ1-2; 7 bases are shared with TRBD1. V shed 6 bases and J 8 bases; nucleotides not matched to a gene: 9. The CDR3 runs to 12 residues. Per germline, CDR1 SQVTM and CDR2 ANQGSEA. The CDR3 coding sequence is TGCAGCGTCCGGACAGGACAAGGGGGCTACACCTTC. Protein sequence: CSVRTGQGGYTF.

The V gene is TRBV29-1, the J gene TRBJ2-7; D may match TRBD1 or TRBD2 (5 bases each). Germline-derived CDR1 and CDR2 are SQVTM and ANQGSEA. The CDR3 is 13 residues long. Trimming stripped 2 bases from V and 5 bases from J, with 13 bases between. The CDR3 DNA reads TGCAGCGTTGAATCTAAATGGGGGAACGAGCAGTACTTC. This translates into CSVESKWGNEQYF.

The genes are TRBV6-4 and TRBJ2-1; D possibly corresponds to TRBD2 (5 bases). The CDR3 consists of 15 residues. Germline CDR1 is MRHNA and CDR2 is SNTAGT. The germline V and J ends were trimmed by 4 bases and 8 bases, with 18 bases remaining between them. The CDR3 here is CASSAEGFHGDEQFF. The CDR3 nucleotides are TGTGCCAGCAGTGCCGAGGGCTTCCACGGGGATGAGCAGTTCTTC.

The chain links TRBV19 to TRBJ1-3, with D unclear. The germline gives CDR1 LNHDA, CDR2 SQIVND (reference sequence). The CDR3 covers 14 residues. Trimming left V 6 bases short and J 0 bases short, with 9 bases between. The CDR3 reads CASRRPNSGNTIYF. The DNA of the CDR3 is TGTGCCAGTAGGCGGCCTAACTCTGGAAACACCATATATTTT.

This clone was seen just once. The V and J genes are TRBV7-3 and TRBJ2-5; no clear D. Trimming stripped 3 bases from V and 0 bases from J, with 8 bases between. Germline CDR1 SGHTA, CDR2 FQGTGA. The CDR3 runs 14 residues. This chain's CDR3 is CASSFDTYQETQYF. The CDR3 DNA is TGTGCCAGCAGCTTCGACACGTACCAAGAGACCCAGTACTTC.